A single sample gave rise to the 28 T cell receptor beta chains below, sequenced in a study of cytomegalovirus exposure and HLA in healthy donors. The PCR made use of 60 Vbeta and 13 Jbeta primers. Repertoires were generated with immunoSEQ multiplex PCR, while TCRdb's copy carries only in-frame clones and drops some. The table lists 150,000 to 200,000 clones, 84% of them singletons. Sequencing was done on a sample of PBMCs. These receptors were collected from a boy younger than 18 in good health and CMV-seronegative.

The chain has TRBV7-8 and TRBJ2-7, with 7 bases lining up with TRBD1. The CDR3 has 19 residues. Per germline, CDR1 SGHVS and CDR2 FQNEAQ. The V and J ends lost 2 bases and 2 bases, in that order; junction bases with no gene match: 18. Written as DNA, the CDR3 is TGTGCCAGCAGCTTATCCGCCACGTATGGGACAGCGAATCCCTACGAGCAGTACTTC. This translates into CASSLSATYGTANPYEQYF.

The rearrangement uses TRBV30 and TRBJ1-5, with 8 positions matching TRBD1. There are 14 residues in the CDR3. V lost 0 bases to trimming and J lost 4 bases; unmatched junction nucleotides: 2. The germline V gene has CDR1 GTSNPN and CDR2 SVGIG (reference sequence). The CDR3: CAWSVGQGNQPQHF. DNA for the CDR3: TGTGCCTGGAGTGTTGGACAGGGTAATCAGCCCCAGCATTTT.

The rearrangement uses TRBV2 and TRBJ2-1; 14 bases fit TRBD2. The CDR3 runs to 13 residues. Per the germline V gene, CDR1 is SNHLY and CDR2 is FYNNEI. Germline trimming cut 6 bases from V and 14 bases from J; bases unmatched to any gene: 6. CDR3 nucleotide sequence: TGTGCCAGCAGCGGGACTAGCGGGGGTCCAGAGTTCTTC. Amino acid sequence: CASSGTSGGPEFF.

V usage is TRBV9 and J usage is TRBJ1-5; tentatively, D is TRBD1 (6 bases). Trimming cost V 0 bases and J 5 bases, with 12 bases left between them. CDR3 length: 15 residues. Germline assignment: CDR1 SGDLS and CDR2 YYNGEE. CDR3 in DNA: TGTGCCAGCAGCGTAGGGGGGCGGGCGGATCAGCCCCAGCATTTT. Its translation is CASSVGGRADQPQHF. The full variable domain, its missing parts supplied by reference TRBV9 and TRBJ1-5, is DSGVTQTPKHLITATGQRVTLRCSPRSGDLSVYWYQQSLDQGLQFLIQYYNGEERAKGNILERFSAQQFPDLHSELNLSSLELGDSALYFCASSVGGRADQPQHFGDGTRLSIL.

CDR3 region: CASTHTGNYGYTF. CDR3 coding DNA: TGTGCCAGTACTCATACAGGGAACTATGGCTACACCTTC. The rearrangement joins TRBV19 to TRBJ1-2, with a tentative D call TRBD1 (6 bases). The germline gives CDR1 LNHDA, CDR2 SQIVND (reference sequence). The ends were cut back, 7 bases at V and 2 bases at J, with 11 bases in the middle. The CDR3 spans 13 residues.

The chain recombines TRBV2 with TRBJ2-1; possible D gene TRBD2, 5 bases. Germline V CDR1 and CDR2: SNHLY, FYNNEI. This CDR3 is built from 14 residues. The germline V and J ends were trimmed by 0 bases and 8 bases, with 11 bases remaining between them. The CDR3 loop is CASSEARLAYEQFF. Here the CDR3 DNA reads TGTGCCAGCAGTGAAGCGCGTCTAGCTTATGAGCAGTTCTTC. The full variable domain, its missing parts supplied by reference TRBV2 and TRBJ2-1, is EPEVTQTPSHQVTQMGQEVILRCVPISNHLYFYWYRQILGQKVEFLVSFYNNEISEKSEIFDDQFSVERPDGSNFTLKIRSTKLEDSAMYFCASSEARLAYEQFFGPGTRLTVL.

The J gene is TRBJ1-2, the V gene TRBV28; 8 bases fit TRBD1. The CDR3 is 14 residues long. V lost 8 bases, J lost 3 bases, and 8 bases stayed unmatched. Germline V gene sequence: CDR1 MDHEN, CDR2 SYDVKM. CDR3 amino acids: CASAGTGVDYGYTF. CDR3 nucleotide sequence: TGTGCCAGCGCGGGGACAGGAGTTGACTATGGCTACACCTTC.

The chain is built from TRBV9 and TRBJ2-7; 11 nucleotides line up with TRBD1. The CDR3 totals 15 residues. V shed 3 bases, J shed 8 bases, and the junction held 10 bases outside the gene matches. CDR1 SGDLS and CDR2 YYNGEE come from the germline V gene. CDR3 nucleotides: TGTGCCAGCAGCGGTGAAGGGACAGGGGGAATTAAGCAGTACTTC. This codes for CASSGEGTGGIKQYF.

The chain has TRBV6-5 and TRBJ2-7; TRBD1 might be the D (5 bases). V was cut by 4 bases and J by 6 bases, with 22 bases left in between. The length of the CDR3 is 16 residues. The germline CDR1 and CDR2 sequences are MNHEY and SVGAGI. CDR3 loop: CASSWGDSLFLSEQYF. The CDR3 nucleotides read TGTGCCAGCAGTTGGGGTGACAGCCTATTTCTTTCCGAGCAGTACTTC.

The V and J genes are TRBV9 and TRBJ2-1, with D possibly TRBD2 on 6 matching bases. The CDR3 covers 15 residues. The V and J ends lost 1 base and 2 bases respectively, with 10 bases between them. Looked up from germline, CDR1 is SGDLS and CDR2 is YYNGEE. In DNA, the CDR3 is TGTGCCAGCAGCGTAAGGCGGGATCCCTACAATGAGCAGTTCTTC. This sequence encodes CASSVRRDPYNEQFF. Based on the CDR3 plus reference TRBV9 and TRBJ2-1, the full variable domain is DSGVTQTPKHLITATGQRVTLRCSPRSGDLSVYWYQQSLDQGLQFLIQYYNGEERAKGNILERFSAQQFPDLHSELNLSSLELGDSALYFCASSVRRDPYNEQFFGPGTRLTVL.

On this clone itself: Other DNA sequences in this sample translate to the same CDR3. This chain connects TRBV30 to TRBJ2-1; D gene unclear. This CDR3 contains 12 residues. Trimming stripped 2 bases from V and 12 bases from J, with 14 bases between. CDR1 is GTSNPN, CDR2 SVGIG, per germline (reference sequence). Written as DNA, the CDR3 is TGTGCCTGGAGTCCCAACCTAAAGAGGCAGTTCTTC. This codes for CAWSPNLKRQFF.

The chain employs TRBV4-1 and TRBJ2-7; D possibly corresponds to TRBD2 (5 bases). This CDR3 has 14 amino acids. V lost 3 bases and J 6 bases, leaving 15 bases between the germline ends. Per the germline V gene, CDR1 is MGHRA and CDR2 is YSYEKL. In DNA form, the CDR3 reads TGCGCCAGCAGCCATGATATGCGGGCCCCCGAGCAGTACTTC. Its translation is CASSHDMRAPEQYF.

The genes are TRBV19 and TRBJ2-3, with a tentative D call TRBD2 (5 bases). Trimming removed 1 base at V and 1 base at J, with 15 bases between. The length of the CDR3 is 17 residues. Germline loops: CDR1 LNHDA, CDR2 SQIVND (reference sequence). The CDR3 region has the DNA TGTGCCAGTAGTATAGGCGCGGGCAGAACGCGCACAGATACGCAGTATTTT. Translated: CASSIGAGRTRTDTQYF. The variable domain in full, completed from reference TRBV19 and TRBJ2-3, reads DGGITQSPKYLFRKEGQNVTLSCEQNLNHDAMYWYRQDPGQGLRLIYYSQIVNDFQKGDIAEGYSVSREKKESFPLTVTSAQKNPTAFYLCASSIGAGRTRTDTQYFGPGTRLTVL.

The V gene is TRBV5-1, the J gene TRBJ1-1; the match to TRBD1 covers 9 bases. Germline trimming cut 7 bases from V and 0 bases from J; bases unmatched to any gene: 10. Germline CDR1 is SGHRS and CDR2 is YFSETQ. The CDR3 sequence is 16 residues long. The CDR3 bases are TGCGCCAGCCGATGGACAGGGGTTGGGATGAACACTGAAGCTTTCTTT. This codes for CASRWTGVGMNTEAFF.

As for this clone: Relative to the germline gene, one junction end is altered; a read error may explain this. This chain joins TRBV11-2 and TRBJ1-1, with 7 bases that match TRBD1. The CDR3 length is 15 residues. Germline-derived CDR1 and CDR2 are SGHAT and FQNNGV. The CDR3 loop is CASRLATGLNTEAFF. The CDR3 DNA is TGTGCCAGCAGATTAGCGACAGGGCTGAACACTGAAGCTTTCTTT.

The chain is built from TRBV7-6 and TRBJ1-4; no reliable D call. The CDR3 consists of 15 residues. V dropped 5 bases and J dropped 7 bases, with 17 bases sitting between them. Germline CDR1 SGHVS, CDR2 FNYEAQ. The CDR3 protein is CASSPFTAAPEKLFF. The CDR3 DNA reads as TGTGCCAGCAGCCCCTTTACAGCCGCCCCTGAAAAACTGTTTTTT.

This clone has only a few counts. This rearrangement joins TRBV5-1 to TRBJ2-3; 7 positions match TRBD1. From germline, CDR1 is SGHRS and CDR2 YFSETQ. The CDR3 is 16 amino acids. With 3 bases clipped from V and 6 bases from J, the junction kept 13 bases outside the gene matches. The CDR3 DNA follows: TGCGCCAGCAGCTCCGGGACAGCCCTATACTCGGATACGCAGTATTTT. It encodes CASSSGTALYSDTQYF. Combining the CDR3 with reference TRBV5-1 and TRBJ2-3 gives the whole variable domain KAGVTQTPRYLIKTRGQQVTLSCSPISGHRSVSWYQQTPGQGLQFLFEYFSETQRNKGNFPGRFSGRQFSNSRSEMNVSTLELGDSALYLCASSSGTALYSDTQYFGPGTRLTVL.

This clone was detected a few times. The rearrangement joins TRBV19 to TRBJ2-7; D perhaps matches TRBD1 (5 bases). From germline, CDR1 is LNHDA and CDR2 SQIVND (reference sequence). The CDR3 runs to 11 residues. V lost 8 bases to trimming and J lost 4 bases, with 9 bases between them. The CDR3 sequence is CASRKGYEQYF. For the CDR3, the DNA is TGTGCCAGTCGAAAGGGGTACGAGCAGTACTTC.

This clone was observed a handful of times. The chain joins TRBV5-1 to TRBJ1-1; D uncertain. This CDR3 comprises 13 residues. The V and J ends lost 4 bases and 3 bases respectively, with 10 bases between them. Germline V CDR1 and CDR2: SGHRS, YFSETQ. This chain's CDR3 is CASSRRADTEAFF. DNA for the CDR3: TGCGCCAGCAGCAGGAGGGCGGACACTGAAGCTTTCTTT. Full variable domain (remainder filled in from reference TRBV5-1 and TRBJ1-1): KAGVTQTPRYLIKTRGQQVTLSCSPISGHRSVSWYQQTPGQGLQFLFEYFSETQRNKGNFPGRFSGRQFSNSRSEMNVSTLELGDSALYLCASSRRADTEAFFGQGTRLTVV.

The chain joins TRBV18 to TRBJ2-3, with D possibly TRBD1 on 6 matching bases. The V gene lost 3 bases and the J gene lost 2 bases, with 12 bases spanning the gap. The germline gives CDR1 KGHSH, CDR2 LQKENI. This CDR3 has 15 amino acids. CDR3 bases: TGTGCCAGCTCACCTGAGCAGGGGTCCACAGATACGCAGTATTTT. Translated: CASSPEQGSTDTQYF. The variable domain in full, completed from reference TRBV18 and TRBJ2-3, reads NAGVMQNPRHLVRRRGQEARLRCSPMKGHSHVYWYRQLPEEGLKFMVYLQKENIIDESGMPKERFSAEFPKEGPSILRIQQVVRGDSAAYFCASSPEQGSTDTQYFGPGTRLTVL.

This rearrangement joins TRBV19 to TRBJ1-5; D is undetermined. The CDR3 has 12 residues. Trimming took 3 bases from V and 6 from J, leaving 6 bases between them. Germline lookup yields CDR1 LNHDA and CDR2 SQIVND (reference sequence). CDR3 amino acids: CASSILGQPQHF. CDR3 DNA sequence: TGTGCCAGTAGTATTCTCGGTCAGCCCCAGCATTTT.

Comments on this clone: The sample carries other DNA sequences with the same CDR3. This chain connects TRBV5-6 to TRBJ2-5; 13 positions match TRBD2. CDR1 is SGHDT, CDR2 YYEEEE, per germline. With 4 bases clipped from V and 2 bases from J, the junction kept 11 bases outside the gene matches. CDR3 length: 18 amino acids. DNA for the CDR3: TGTGCCAGCAGCCTACCGGGACTAGCGGGAATGCAACAAGAGACCCAGTACTTC. Amino acid sequence: CASSLPGLAGMQQETQYF. The variable domain in full, completed from reference TRBV5-6 and TRBJ2-5, reads DAGVTQSPTHLIKTRGQQVTLRCSPKSGHDTVSWYQQALGQGPQFIFQYYEEEERQRGNFPDRFSGHQFPNYSSELNVNALLLGDSALYLCASSLPGLAGMQQETQYFGPGTRLLVL.

This clone showed up just once. This rearrangement joins TRBV11-3 to TRBJ2-7, with D possibly matching TRBD1 (5 bases). Germline CDR1 reads SGHNT; CDR2 reads YENEEA. The CDR3 length is 14 residues. Trimming left V 3 bases short and J 5 bases short, with 14 bases between. The CDR3 region has the DNA TGTGCCAGCAGCTTCTCCGGCAGGGCCCACGAGCAGTACTTC. Amino acid sequence: CASSFSGRAHEQYF.

The V and J genes are TRBV30 and TRBJ2-2, with D maybe TRBD1 (6 bases). CDR1 and CDR2 from the germline V gene are GTSNPN and SVGIG (reference sequence). Trimming left V 4 bases short and J 1 base short, with 10 bases between. This CDR3 has 14 residues. The chain's CDR3 is CAWNGQWNTGELFF. The CDR3 DNA is TGTGCCTGGAATGGACAGTGGAACACCGGGGAGCTGTTTTTT.

This sequence joins TRBV25-1 and TRBJ2-1, with 12 bases lining up with TRBD2. This CDR3 region has 15 residues. Per the germline V gene, CDR1 is MGHDK and CDR2 is SYGVNS. V lost 3 bases, J lost 7 bases, and 4 bases stayed unmatched. The CDR3 DNA reads TGTGCCAGCAGTGAGTGGACTAGCGGGACGAATGAGCAGTTCTTC. It encodes CASSEWTSGTNEQFF.

The chain recombines TRBV7-9 with TRBJ1-2; 7 positions match TRBD1. The CDR3 runs 14 residues. Germline assignment: CDR1 SEHNR and CDR2 FQNEAQ (reference sequence). The V and J ends lost 7 bases and 4 bases, in that order; junction bases with no gene match: 9. This CDR3 is CASTGTETFYGYTF. In nucleotides, the CDR3 is TGTGCCAGCACCGGGACAGAGACTTTCTATGGCTACACCTTC.

The gene calls are TRBV6-5 and TRBJ1-1; 7 bases are shared with TRBD1. The V gene's germline CDR1 is MNHEY and CDR2 SVGAGI. This CDR3 region has 15 residues. V dropped 6 bases and J dropped 4; count of bases not matched to a gene: 11. CDR3 sequence: CASRKDRVGSTEAFF. The DNA for the CDR3 is TGTGCCAGCAGGAAAGACAGGGTCGGGAGCACTGAAGCTTTCTTT.

This clone was observed a few times. The chain joins TRBV6-6 to TRBJ1-2, with D hard to call. Germline V gene sequence: CDR1 MNHNY, CDR2 SVGAGI (reference sequence). This CDR3 region has 13 residues. Between the trimmed V and J ends, which lost 0 bases and 8 bases, there was a span of 10 bases. The CDR3 here is CASSYSQASGYTF. CDR3 bases: TGTGCCAGCAGTTACTCCCAAGCTAGCGGCTACACCTTC.